This entry is about one T cell receptor (beta chain). What it binds is unknown. The entry originates in a study of vaccination and CD4 T cells after COVID-19. Background on the study: Convalescent study patients returned SARS-CoV-2 positive nasal swab PCR results, with 8 to 10 mild cases and one severe. The convalescents were made up of six males and four females, two of whom were Hispanic. Notes on the study in general: Among convalescent patients, a median roughly 88% of reactive clones emerged only after vaccination. In median terms, SARS-CoV-2-reactive clonotypes went from approximately 21 to 40, a nonsignificant rise.

Oncomine TCR Beta short-read sequencing was applied to DNA from cultured CD4+ T cells. TCRdb reanalysed the PCR reads using MiXCR and keeps one entry per CDR3 protein. The sample consists of about 10,000 distinct CDR3 sequences, approximately 70% of them appearing once. Treatment of the sample: approximately 11-day PBMC culture with coronavirus spike peptide pools or control peptides (ViraFEST assay). V was clipped by 5 bases and J by 4 bases, with 14 bases between them. The CDR3 has 15 amino acids. Germline V gene sequence: CDR1 SGHTA, CDR2 FQGNSA. The chain links TRBV7-2 to TRBJ2-2; TRBD1 might be the D (6 bases). Sample: CD4+ T cells from blood, cultured in vitro. This sequence originates from a human donor who had recovered from COVID-19. The CDR3 loop reads CASSPGGATTGELFF. The DNA of the CDR3 is TGTGCCAGCAGCCCTGGGGGCGCGACCACCGGGGAGCTGTTTTTT.